Following are 17 T cell receptor beta chains from one sample sequenced in a study of cytomegalovirus exposure and HLA in healthy donors (dated by TCRdb to about 2017). The library was produced with the immunoSEQ multiplex PCR assay. For the multiplex PCR, a mixture combining 60 forward primers for TCR Vbeta segments and 13 reverse primers for TCR Jbeta segments was used. Imported from immuneACCESS, the table was reduced by TCRdb to in-frame sequences with V and J called. These copies leave out some clones; in studies compared against another copy, an unresolved V gene accounts for under half, and the cause of the remainder is not known. For this sample the table gives more than 95,000 clones, of which around 9.1% were detected only once. Under 6.5% of the sample lies in the top ten. The sample taken for sequencing was PBMCs. These receptors were collected from a man aged 40-49 years in good health and CMV-seropositive.

This clone was counted only a few times. In DNA, the CDR3 is TGTGCCAGCAGTTCCTTACATAGCGGGAGCTGGAAGACCCAGTACTTC. Its protein product is CASSSLHSGSWKTQYF. The V call is TRBV6-5, the J call TRBJ2-5, with 9 bases that match TRBD2. V shed 4 bases, J shed 6 bases, and the junction held 12 bases outside the gene matches. Germline CDR1 and CDR2: MNHEY and SVGAGI. The CDR3 is 16 amino acids.

This clone was seen only a few times. The chain carries TRBV4-3 and TRBJ2-1; D may be TRBD2 (6 bases). Trimming removed 1 base from V and 11 bases from J, with 15 bases in between. Germline-derived CDR1 and CDR2 are LGHNA and YSLEER. This CDR3 is 14 amino acids long. CDR3 protein: CASSQGGGQVKQFF. The CDR3 DNA reads as TGCGCCAGCAGCCAAGGGGGAGGTCAGGTAAAGCAGTTCTTC.

About this clone itself: The junction does not match germline at one end; this may be a read error. The CDR3: CASSSNYVQYF. CDR3 in DNA: TGTGCCAGCAGTTCTAATTACGTGCAGTACTTC. The V and J genes are TRBV28 and TRBJ2-7, with D unresolved. Per germline, CDR1 MDHEN and CDR2 SYDVKM. The CDR3 covers 11 residues.

A few counts support this clone. The chain links TRBV6-5 to TRBJ2-3; 7 bases fit TRBD2. The CDR3 is 13 residues long. Germline V gene lookup returns CDR1 MNHEY and CDR2 SVGAGI. V was clipped by 5 bases and J by 9 bases; unmatched bases: 8. This CDR3 is CASSDLAAGTQYF. DNA of the CDR3: TGTGCCAGCAGTGACCTAGCGGCGGGGACGCAGTATTTT.

The chain couples TRBV7-8 to TRBJ2-4, with D possibly TRBD2 on 6 matching bases. The V gene lost 2 bases and the J gene lost 2 bases, with 19 bases spanning the gap. The CDR3 has 18 residues. Germline V gene data show CDR1 as SGHVS and CDR2 as FQNEAQ. CDR3 region: CASSLTGSAPHSKNIQYF. The DNA of the CDR3 is TGTGCCAGCAGCTTAACCGGGAGTGCCCCCCATTCCAAAAACATTCAGTACTTC.

In its sample, this clone was seen a few times. The chain combines TRBV20-1 with TRBJ2-3, with D unclear. Germline V gives CDR1 DFQATT, CDR2 SNEGSKA (reference sequence). V dropped 5 bases and J dropped 6 bases, with 6 bases sitting between them. The CDR3 loop spans 10 amino acids. CDR3 nucleotides: TGCAGTGCTCAATTGGATACGCAGTATTTT. Protein product: CSAQLDTQYF.

The rearrangement links TRBV10-3 to TRBJ2-7, with TRBD1 as a possible D gene (6 bases). With 0 bases removed from V and 5 bases from J, the gap between germline ends came to 14 bases. This CDR3 comprises 15 residues. In germline, CDR1 is ENHRY, CDR2 SYGVKD. The CDR3 protein is CAISESGAGLDEQYF. CDR3 sequence (DNA): TGTGCCATCAGTGAGTCGGGGGCAGGGCTGGACGAGCAGTACTTC.

The chain has TRBV4-3 and TRBJ2-5; TRBD1 aligns across 11 bases. The CDR3 is made up of 20 amino acids. V gave up 3 bases and J gave up 5 bases; unmatched junction bases: 20. Germline V gene lookup returns CDR1 LGHNA and CDR2 YSLEER. CDR3 amino acids: CASSQTARTGGQVGWETQYF. In nucleotides, the CDR3 is TGCGCCAGCAGCCAGACAGCTAGGACAGGGGGCCAAGTGGGTTGGGAGACCCAGTACTTC.

The rearrangement links TRBV9 to TRBJ2-7; 10 bases align to TRBD2. Trimming removed 0 bases from V and 7 bases from J; junction bases left unmatched: 13. Germline assignment: CDR1 SGDLS and CDR2 YYNGEE. The CDR3 runs to 17 residues. The CDR3 nucleotides read TGTGCCAGCAGCGTAGCGGCTAGCGGGAGAAGTCCTAGGGAGCAGTACTTC. It codes for CASSVAASGRSPREQYF.

CDR3 nucleotides: TGTGCCAGCAGTCGCAAACAGGGGTTTTTGGAAAAACTGTTTTTT. Translated, it gives CASSRKQGFLEKLFF. The chain recombines TRBV6-5 with TRBJ1-4, with 7 bases identical to TRBD1. CDR3 length: 15 amino acids. V dropped 5 bases and J dropped 8; count of bases not matched to a gene: 11. Germline loops: CDR1 MNHEY, CDR2 SVGAGI.

This clone was observed once. The gene calls are TRBV7-8 and TRBJ2-5; 7 nucleotides align to TRBD1. Trimming at V came to 5 bases and at J to 6 bases, leaving 12 bases not matched to a gene. This CDR3 has 15 amino acids. CDR1 SGHVS and CDR2 FQNEAQ come from the germline V gene. CDR3 sequence reads: CASSQHRDSRKTQYF. The CDR3 bases are TGTGCCAGCAGCCAACACCGGGACAGTCGGAAGACCCAGTACTTC.

The rearrangement uses TRBV7-2 and TRBJ2-7; D not certain. CDR1 is SGHTA and CDR2 is FQGNSA in the germline V gene. Trimming took off 4 bases at V and 2 bases at J, with 9 bases between the two ends. The CDR3 extends over 13 amino acids. The CDR3, as DNA: TGTGCCAGCAGCTCTCCGGGTCCCTACGAGCAGTACTTC. Translation: CASSSPGPYEQYF.

This chain uses TRBV28 with TRBJ2-1; D uncertain. Germline assignment: CDR1 MDHEN and CDR2 SYDVKM. This CDR3 comprises 14 residues. Between the trimmed V and J ends, which lost 6 bases and 0 bases, there was a span of 9 bases. Here the CDR3 DNA reads TGTGCCAGCAGCTCTGGCGGCTCCTACAATGAGCAGTTCTTC. Protein product: CASSSGGSYNEQFF.

The sample holds a few counts of this clone. The chain recombines TRBV25-1 with TRBJ1-6, with D possibly matching TRBD1 (5 bases). The germline V gene has CDR1 MGHDK and CDR2 SYGVNS. Trimming took off 0 bases at V and 0 bases at J, with 12 bases between the two ends. The CDR3 covers 18 residues. The CDR3 coding sequence is TGTGCCAGCAGTGAATATTCGGGACTGAGCTCCTATAATTCACCCCTCCACTTT. This translates into CASSEYSGLSSYNSPLHF.

The genes are TRBV7-2 and TRBJ1-5; tentative D call: TRBD1 (6 bases). The V and J ends lost 1 base and 0 bases respectively, with 10 bases between them. The CDR3 has 16 amino acids. The V gene's germline CDR1 is SGHTA and CDR2 FQGNSA. The CDR3 coding sequence is TGTGCCAGCAGCTTAGATTGGGGACATAGCAATCAGCCCCAGCATTTT. Translating gives CASSLDWGHSNQPQHF.

The CDR3 loop reads CASSSRQEFNEKLFF. CDR3 nucleotide sequence: TGTGCCAGCAGCTCGCGACAGGAGTTTAATGAAAAACTGTTTTTT. The V and J genes are TRBV7-9 and TRBJ1-4, with D maybe TRBD1 (6 bases). Trimming stripped 4 bases from V and 4 bases from J, with 13 bases between. Germline V gene lookup returns CDR1 SEHNR and CDR2 FQNEAQ (reference sequence). CDR3 length equals 15 residues.

J is TRBJ2-1 and V is TRBV18; D possibly corresponds to TRBD2 (5 bases). The CDR3 sequence is 16 residues long. The V and J ends lost 4 bases and 0 bases respectively, with 13 bases between them. Germline V gene lookup returns CDR1 KGHSH and CDR2 LQKENI. The CDR3 nucleotides read TGTGCCAGCTCACTCGGTAGCGTGAGCTCCTACAATGAGCAGTTCTTC. Translated: CASSLGSVSSYNEQFF.